These 4 T cell receptor beta chains were sequenced from one sample in a study of blood T cells in healthy people across ages. A second PCR, run for about 7 to 11 cycles, used a sample-barcoded 5' primer plus a J-beta primer mix. TCRdb redid the calling of the 5' RACE reads with MiXCR, one entry per CDR3 protein. The sample holds about a million distinct CDR3 sequences, about 44% seen once. Sequenced: blood. The source of these receptors is a man younger than 40 in good health.

This clonotype came up a few times. This chain links TRBV24-1 with TRBJ2-1; TRBD2 is a possible D gene (6 bases). The CDR3 runs 16 residues. Per germline, CDR1 KGHDR and CDR2 SFDVKD. Trimming removed 4 bases at V and 3 bases at J, with 15 bases between. The CDR3 nucleotides are TGTGCCACCAGTGAATCGAGGCGGGGAAACTACAATGAGCAGTTCTTC. Translation: CATSESRRGNYNEQFF.

V is TRBV7-2 and J is TRBJ1-2, with unresolved D. The V gene lost 5 bases and the J gene lost 8 bases, with 21 bases spanning the gap. This CDR3 spans 15 amino acids. Germline V lookup: CDR1 SGHTA, CDR2 FQGNSA. The CDR3 DNA sequence: TGTGCCAGCAGCCCTAGAGTGGCAGGTTCCGACGGCTACACCTTC. As protein: CASSPRVAGSDGYTF. Full variable domain (rest looked up from reference TRBV7-2 and TRBJ1-2): GAGVSQSPSNKVTEKGKDVELRCDPISGHTALYWYRQSLGQGLEFLIYFQGNSAPDKSGLPSDRFSAERTGGSVSTLTIQRTQQEDSAVYLCASSPRVAGSDGYTFGSGTRLTVV.

The chain has TRBV7-2 and TRBJ2-2; TRBD2 might be the D (5 bases). Germline CDR1 and CDR2: SGHTA and FQGNSA. CDR3 length equals 16 residues. The V gene lost 8 bases and the J gene lost 0 bases, with 16 bases spanning the gap. The CDR3 nucleotides are TGTGCCAGCCAGAAAGGCACCGGGACGAACACCGGGGAGCTGTTTTTT. Its translation is CASQKGTGTNTGELFF.

This clonotype has just a few counts. A read error may explain this, as a much larger clone is one base away. V is TRBV7-2 and J is TRBJ2-3; maybe TRBD2 (7 bases). Trimming removed 1 base at V and 5 bases at J, with 13 bases between. The V gene's germline CDR1 is SGHTA and CDR2 FQGNSA. The CDR3 is 15 amino acids. The DNA for the CDR3 is TGTGCCAGCAGCTTAGGAGGGGGGGGCCTAGATACGCAGTATTTT. It specifies CASSLGGGGLDTQYF.